The next 9 T cell receptor beta chains were all read from a single sample in a study of regulatory T cells in long-lasting Graves disease. Building the TCR beta libraries relied on iRepertoire HTBI primers, and CDR3 regions underwent Arm-PCR. Via MiXCR, TCRdb re-called the multiplex PCR reads, giving one row per CDR3 protein. This table has under 450,000 distinct CDR3 sequences, 20% to 25% appearing once. Noted time point: persistent/refractory GD, antithyroid drugs over 5 years with positive TRAb. The TCR library used RNA extracted from PBMCs. Sequenced here: peripheral blood mononuclear cells (PBMCs), sampled when the disease was refractory, from a patient treated with antithyroid drugs. These receptors originate from a woman in her forties with Graves disease.

The V and J genes are TRBV28 and TRBJ2-1; TRBD2 aligns across 9 bases. CDR1 and CDR2 (germline): MDHEN, SYDVKM. After removal of 5 bases from V and 6 bases from J, the junction contained 8 bases not matched to a gene. The length of the CDR3 is 15 residues. The CDR3 loop is CASSLKAGGSNEQFF. DNA for the CDR3: TGTGCCAGCAGTCTGAAAGCGGGAGGTTCCAATGAGCAGTTCTTC. Filled out from reference TRBV28 and TRBJ2-1, the complete variable domain reads DVKVTQSSRYLVKRTGEKVFLECVQDMDHENMFWYRQDPGLGLRLIYFSYDVKMKEKGDIPEGYSVSREKKERFSLILESASTNQTSMYLCASSLKAGGSNEQFFGPGTRLTVL.

This clonotype was detected many times. The V gene is TRBV6-5, the J gene TRBJ1-2; perhaps TRBD1 as D (6 bases). Between the trimmed V and J ends, which lost 2 bases and 4 bases, there was a span of 14 bases. CDR3 length: 15 residues. Germline lookup yields CDR1 MNHEY and CDR2 SVGAGI. The CDR3 reads CASSYGPGDSYGYTF. The CDR3 nucleotides are TGTGCCAGCAGTTACGGTCCAGGGGATAGCTATGGCTACACCTTC.

The chain links TRBV11-2 to TRBJ1-1; 11 nucleotides line up with TRBD1. Losses at the gene ends were 4 bases for V and 5 bases for J; bases not matched to a gene: 9. Germline assignment: CDR1 SGHAT and CDR2 FQNNGV. This CDR3 contains 16 residues. CDR3 residues: CASSSTYGQGATEAFF. CDR3 nucleotides: TGTGCCAGCAGCTCAACTTACGGACAGGGGGCTACTGAAGCTTTCTTT.

The V call is TRBV20-1, the J call TRBJ2-3, with D maybe TRBD1 (5 bases). Between the trimmed V and J ends, which lost 3 bases and 2 bases, there was a span of 15 bases. There are 15 residues in the CDR3. Germline V gene sequence: CDR1 DFQATT, CDR2 SNEGSKA (reference sequence). DNA for the CDR3: TGCAGTGCTAGCGCCCTGAGACAGACCACAGATACGCAGTATTTT. It translates to CSASALRQTTDTQYF.

This clonotype occurred a few times. The chain is built from TRBV2 and TRBJ2-7; possible D gene TRBD1, 6 bases. Trimming took off 7 bases at V and 1 base at J, with 14 bases between the two ends. The V gene's germline CDR1 is SNHLY and CDR2 FYNNEI. CDR3 size: 14 residues. Written as DNA, the CDR3 is TGTGCCAGCACCCCAATGGACAGTTCCTACGAGCAGTACTTC. Translated: CASTPMDSSYEQYF.

This clonotype was counted at least ten times. The V gene is TRBV20-1, the J gene TRBJ1-1; D perhaps matches TRBD1 (5 bases). This CDR3 contains 13 residues. Trimming stripped 3 bases from V and 4 bases from J, with 12 bases between. From germline, CDR1 is DFQATT and CDR2 SNEGSKA (reference sequence). CDR3 sequence: CSASQGVGTEAFF. In nucleotides, the CDR3 is TGCAGTGCTAGTCAGGGTGTGGGCACTGAAGCTTTCTTT.

This clonotype was counted a few times. Written as DNA, the CDR3 is TGTGCCAGCAGTCCAGGGAAAAGTGGAAACACCATATATTTT. It translates to CASSPGKSGNTIYF. The chain employs TRBV6-2 or TRBV6-3 and TRBJ1-3; D is possibly TRBD1 (5 bases). CDR3 length equals 14 residues. The germline gives CDR1 MNHEY, CDR2 SVGEGT. V was trimmed by 5 bases and J by 3 bases, leaving 11 bases between them.

CDR3 residues: CASSLVWVDTEAFF. Here the CDR3 DNA reads TGTGCCAGCAGCTTAGTATGGGTGGACACTGAAGCTTTCTTT. This rearrangement joins TRBV7-8 to TRBJ1-1, with D unresolved. CDR1 and CDR2 (germline): SGHVS, FQNEAQ. The CDR3 is 14 amino acids. The V gene lost 1 base and the J gene lost 3 bases, with 9 bases spanning the gap.

V is TRBV6-2 or TRBV6-3 and J is TRBJ2-1; maybe TRBD2 (5 bases). Trimming took 1 base from V and 5 from J, leaving 24 bases between them. CDR1 MNHEY and CDR2 SVGEGT come from the germline V gene. CDR3 size: 19 residues. The CDR3 coding sequence is TGTGCCAGCAGTTACTTACCCTTATCGTCGCAGCGGAATAACAATGAGCAGTTCTTC. It encodes CASSYLPLSSQRNNNEQFF.